Following are 32 T cell receptor beta chains from one sample sequenced in a study of cytomegalovirus exposure and HLA in healthy donors. Primers included in the PCR were 60 Vbeta and 13 Jbeta primers. The method was immunoSEQ multiplex PCR; TCRdb's version includes in-frame clones alone and lacks a portion of them. The sample yields approximately 190,000 clones, 87% seen once. The specimen sequenced was PBMCs. Receptors originate from a boy under 10 years old in good health and CMV-seronegative.

This chain connects TRBV5-1 to TRBJ2-5; 7 positions match TRBD1. V lost 1 base, J lost 2 bases, and 11 bases stayed unmatched. The germline gives CDR1 SGHRS, CDR2 YFSETQ. The CDR3 runs to 17 residues. CDR3 in DNA: TGCGCCAGCAGCTTGAGGGGGCGGAATCAGGGTCAAGAGACCCAGTACTTC. Translation gives CASSLRGRNQGQETQYF.

The V call is TRBV9, the J call TRBJ2-1, with TRBD2 identical over 10 bases. The ends lost 0 bases at V and 4 bases at J; junction bases unmatched: 13. The CDR3 is made up of 19 amino acids. Per the germline V gene, CDR1 is SGDLS and CDR2 is YYNGEE. This CDR3 reads CASSVAASPGTSAYNEQFF. In DNA, the CDR3 is TGTGCCAGCAGCGTAGCTGCCTCTCCCGGGACTAGCGCATACAATGAGCAGTTCTTC.

J is TRBJ2-1 and V is TRBV7-9; 7 bases are a match to TRBD1. The CDR3 spans 13 residues. V was pared by 8 bases and J by 4 bases, with 5 bases of the junction left unmatched. Germline V gene data show CDR1 as SEHNR and CDR2 as FQNEAQ (reference sequence). The CDR3 nucleotides are TGTGCCAGCCTTGGACAGGAGTACAATGAGCAGTTCTTC. Amino acid sequence: CASLGQEYNEQFF.

V and J are TRBV5-1 and TRBJ1-2; 10 bases are shared with TRBD1. The CDR3 extends over 13 amino acids. Germline V lookup: CDR1 SGHRS, CDR2 YFSETQ. J lost 8 bases, V lost 9 bases, and 10 bases had no gene match. The CDR3 bases are TGCGCCACCGCGGGACAGGGGCCCGAAGGCTACACCTTC. It yields the protein CATAGQGPEGYTF.

The gene calls are TRBV5-1 and TRBJ2-3; perhaps TRBD2 as D (6 bases). V lost 4 bases and J lost 4, with 22 bases in between. This CDR3 contains 17 residues. Germline V gene sequence: CDR1 SGHRS, CDR2 YFSETQ. CDR3 region: CASSPLPSVRSADTQYF. CDR3 in DNA: TGCGCCAGCAGCCCGCTCCCTAGCGTTCGGTCAGCAGATACGCAGTATTTT.

This clone has just a few counts. This CDR3 is also generated by other DNA sequences in the sample. The chain joins TRBV5-4 to TRBJ1-4; TRBD1 agrees at 9 bases. V lost 4 bases to trimming and J lost 5 bases; unmatched junction nucleotides: 6. The CDR3 runs 15 residues. Germline V gives CDR1 SGHNT, CDR2 YYREEE (reference sequence). The chain's CDR3 is CASSIPGTGNEKLFF. Here the CDR3 DNA reads TGTGCCAGCAGCATTCCTGGGACAGGGAATGAAAAACTGTTTTTT.

The rearrangement uses TRBV18 and TRBJ1-1; TRBD1 is a possible D gene (5 bases). This CDR3 has 13 amino acids. V was trimmed by 3 bases and J by 11 bases, leaving 16 bases between them. CDR1 is KGHSH, CDR2 LQKENI, per germline. For the CDR3, the DNA is TGTGCCAGCTCACCTCCCGACAGATTTTGGGCTTTCTTT. Translated, it gives CASSPPDRFWAFF.

The chain combines TRBV10-3 with TRBJ1-6; weak D call: TRBD1 (6 bases). Trimming cost V 4 bases and J 9 bases, with 13 bases left between them. This CDR3 comprises 14 residues. CDR1 ENHRY and CDR2 SYGVKD come from the germline V gene. CDR3 loop: CAISGTGNGSPLHF. Written as DNA, the CDR3 is TGTGCCATCAGTGGAACAGGGAACGGTTCACCCCTCCACTTT.

As for this clone: One junction end does not reproduce the germline sequence, and a read error may be involved. This rearrangement joins TRBV7-9 to TRBJ2-7; 12 nucleotides align to TRBD1. There are 15 residues in the CDR3. Germline lookup yields CDR1 SEHNR and CDR2 FQNEAQ (reference sequence). CDR3 region: CSSSLTGTGGNEQYF. CDR3 nucleotides: TGTTCCAGCAGCCTCACCGGGACAGGGGGCAACGAGCAGTACTTC.

J is TRBJ1-5 and V is TRBV4-1, with 9 bases that match TRBD1. Germline lookup yields CDR1 MGHRA and CDR2 YSYEKL. There are 17 residues in the CDR3. Losses at the gene ends were 0 bases for V and 3 bases for J; bases not matched to a gene: 6. CDR3 nucleotides: TGCGCCAGCAGCCAAGACCCGGGACAGGGACCCAATCAGCCCCAGCATTTT. Translating it yields CASSQDPGQGPNQPQHF.

V gene TRBV19 combines with J gene TRBJ2-7; 9 positions match TRBD1. CDR1 LNHDA and CDR2 SQIVND come from the germline V gene (reference sequence). The CDR3 consists of 16 residues. V dropped 0 bases and J dropped 3; count of bases not matched to a gene: 6. CDR3 sequence (DNA): TGTGCCAGTAGTATAGACCCCGGGACAGGGCTCTACGAGCAGTACTTC. This translates into CASSIDPGTGLYEQYF.

The chain recombines TRBV18 with TRBJ2-7; perhaps TRBD1 as D (6 bases). V lost 6 bases and J 4 bases, leaving 13 bases between the germline ends. Germline-derived CDR1 and CDR2 are KGHSH and LQKENI. There are 13 residues in the CDR3. In DNA form, the CDR3 reads TGTGCCAGCTCGTTGGGGGCCCTATACGAGCAGTACTTC. Encoded protein: CASSLGALYEQYF.

The chain recombines TRBV6-1 with TRBJ2-7; 8 bases are a match to TRBD2. The CDR3 is made up of 14 amino acids. Trimming took 2 bases from V and 5 from J; bases not matched to a gene: 5. The V gene's germline CDR1 is MNHNS and CDR2 SASEGT. CDR3 sequence: CASSEPWTSNEQYF. The CDR3 nucleotides read TGTGCCAGCAGTGAACCCTGGACTAGCAACGAGCAGTACTTC.

The chain recombines TRBV18 with TRBJ2-2; D might be TRBD2 (6 bases). V lost 5 bases and J lost 3, with 10 bases in between. The germline V gene has CDR1 KGHSH and CDR2 LQKENI. The CDR3 consists of 14 residues. CDR3 DNA: TGTGCCAGCTCAACGAGGGAGGACACCGGGGAGCTGTTTTTT. This codes for CASSTREDTGELFF.

V usage is TRBV10-3 and J usage is TRBJ2-5, with 7 bases that match TRBD2. CDR1 ENHRY and CDR2 SYGVKD come from the germline V gene. This CDR3 spans 14 amino acids. The V segment lost 1 base and the J segment 5 bases; nucleotides outside the gene matches: 4. Here the CDR3 DNA reads TGTGCCATCAGTGAGTTTGGGACTACGGAGACCCAGTACTTC. This gives the protein CAISEFGTTETQYF.

The genes are TRBV27 and TRBJ2-1, with TRBD1 as a possible D gene (5 bases). Germline CDR1 and CDR2: MNHEY and SMNVEV (reference sequence). This CDR3 has 14 amino acids. V lost 1 base and J 8 bases, leaving 12 bases between the germline ends. The CDR3 reads CASSLWAGYDEQFF. In nucleotides, the CDR3 is TGTGCCAGCAGTTTATGGGCAGGGTACGATGAGCAGTTCTTC.

The gene calls are TRBV7-6 and TRBJ1-4; 7 nucleotides line up with TRBD1. Germline loops: CDR1 SGHVS, CDR2 FNYEAQ. The V and J ends lost 5 bases and 5 bases, in that order; junction bases with no gene match: 17. The CDR3 sequence is 18 residues long. Written as DNA, the CDR3 is TGTGCCAGCAGCCAACATAGAGATGACAGGGCACGGAATGAAAAACTGTTTTTT. This translates into CASSQHRDDRARNEKLFF.

V is TRBV6-1 and J is TRBJ2-3; the match to TRBD1 covers 12 bases. In germline, CDR1 is MNHNS, CDR2 SASEGT. The CDR3 totals 15 residues. Trimming at V came to 4 bases and at J to 4 bases, leaving 3 bases not matched to a gene. The CDR3 here is CASSAGTGGPDTQYF. In nucleotides, the CDR3 is TGTGCCAGCAGTGCAGGGACAGGGGGCCCAGATACGCAGTATTTT.

J is TRBJ1-1 and V is TRBV30, with D perhaps matching TRBD1 (6 bases). The length of the CDR3 is 13 residues. CDR1 is GTSNPN, CDR2 SVGIG, per germline (reference sequence). V was cut by 5 bases and J by 6 bases, with 16 bases left in between. DNA of the CDR3: TGTGCCTGGGAGGACAGTCTCAAAGCTGAAGCTTTCTTT. This gives the protein CAWEDSLKAEAFF.

This chain links TRBV28 with TRBJ1-6; TRBD1 aligns across 9 bases. The germline V gene encodes CDR1 MDHEN and CDR2 SYDVKM. The CDR3 is 16 amino acids. V shed 6 bases, J shed 1 base, and the junction held 4 bases outside the gene matches. CDR3 nucleotide sequence: TGTGCCAGCAGGCAACAGGGGGCATCCTATAATTCACCCCTCCACTTT. This sequence encodes CASRQQGASYNSPLHF. The whole variable domain, filled in from reference TRBV28 and TRBJ1-6, reads DVKVTQSSRYLVKRTGEKVFLECVQDMDHENMFWYRQDPGLGLRLIYFSYDVKMKEKGDIPEGYSVSREKKERFSLILESASTNQTSMYLCASRQQGASYNSPLHFGNGTRLTVT.

CDR3 region: CASSPLAGTRGGNEQFF. The CDR3 nucleotides read TGTGCCAGTAGTCCCCTCGCCGGGACTAGGGGGGGTAATGAGCAGTTCTTC. This chain joins TRBV19 and TRBJ2-1; 8 bases map to TRBD2. CDR3 size: 17 residues. The ends lost 5 bases at V and 7 bases at J; junction bases unmatched: 16. CDR1 LNHDA and CDR2 SQIVND come from the germline V gene (reference sequence).

The V gene is TRBV29-1, the J gene TRBJ1-5; D is perhaps TRBD1 (6 bases). The CDR3 is 13 residues long. Germline V lookup: CDR1 SQVTM, CDR2 ANQGSEA. Deletions cut 4 bases from V and 5 bases from J, with 12 bases between. CDR3 bases: TGCAGCGTTGTGGGGACACCGGATCAGCCCCAGCATTTT. Its protein is CSVVGTPDQPQHF.

This chain joins TRBV11-1 and TRBJ2-5; 7 bases align to TRBD2. J gave up 4 bases and V 5 bases, and 7 bases lay outside the gene matches. The CDR3 sequence is 14 residues long. In germline, CDR1 is SGHAT, CDR2 FQDESV (reference sequence). The DNA for the CDR3 is TGTGCCAGCAGCCCTGAGACTAGCACAGAGACCCAGTACTTC. Its translation: CASSPETSTETQYF.

The chain carries TRBV30 and TRBJ2-7, with 9 bases matching TRBD1. V trimming: 4 bases; J trimming: 6 bases; junction bases outside the gene matches: 10. The CDR3 has 14 amino acids. Per germline, CDR1 GTSNPN and CDR2 SVGIG (reference sequence). The CDR3 region has the DNA TGTGCCTGGACCCGGGGACAGGGACGTTTCGAGCAGTACTTC. Amino acids: CAWTRGQGRFEQYF.

CDR3 in DNA: TGTGCCAGCTCAGACCGGACTAGGAAAAGCACAGATACGCAGTATTTT. Protein: CASSDRTRKSTDTQYF. This rearrangement joins TRBV18 to TRBJ2-3; 7 nucleotides line up with TRBD2. The CDR3 contains 16 residues. The V gene's germline CDR1 is KGHSH and CDR2 LQKENI. V shed 5 bases, J shed 0 bases, and the junction held 8 bases outside the gene matches.

The chain has TRBV6-1 and TRBJ2-5; TRBD2 matches 10 bases. Germline lookup yields CDR1 MNHNS and CDR2 SASEGT. V gave up 3 bases and J gave up 2 bases; unmatched junction bases: 3. CDR3 size: 15 residues. In DNA form, the CDR3 reads TGTGCCAGCAGTGAGCTAGCGGGAGATCAAGAGACCCAGTACTTC. This codes for CASSELAGDQETQYF.

The V and J genes are TRBV6-5 and TRBJ2-7, with D perhaps matching TRBD1 (6 bases). Trimming took 0 bases from V and 4 from J, leaving 16 bases between them. This CDR3 contains 16 residues. Looked up from germline, CDR1 is MNHEY and CDR2 is SVGAGI. For the CDR3, the DNA is TGTGCCAGCAGTTACTCTGCCCGGGGCAGGGGTTACGAGCAGTACTTC. It translates to CASSYSARGRGYEQYF.

The chain couples TRBV7-9 to TRBJ1-3; D call uncertain. The CDR3 has 13 amino acids. Trimming left V 7 bases short and J 3 bases short, with 10 bases between. Germline V gene sequence: CDR1 SEHNR, CDR2 FQNEAQ (reference sequence). The CDR3 loop is CASTLSVGNTIYF. CDR3 coding DNA: TGTGCCAGCACCTTGTCGGTTGGAAACACCATATATTTT.

This chain links TRBV28 with TRBJ2-7; 7 bases are a match to TRBD2. This CDR3 comprises 13 residues. V lost 2 bases and J lost 6; bases outside the gene matches: 4. CDR1 MDHEN and CDR2 SYDVKM come from the germline V gene. CDR3 protein: CASSLRTGGEQYF. The CDR3 DNA is TGTGCCAGCAGTTTACGGACGGGGGGCGAGCAGTACTTC.

The V gene is TRBV27, the J gene TRBJ1-2; no reliable D call. Trimming took off 5 bases at V and 4 bases at J, with 26 bases between the two ends. Germline V gene lookup returns CDR1 MNHEY and CDR2 SMNVEV (reference sequence). The CDR3 has 18 residues. The CDR3 reads CASSDHGRGSPTGYGYTF. The CDR3 region has the DNA TGTGCCAGCAGTGACCACGGACGGGGATCCCCAACTGGCTATGGCTACACCTTC.

This clone was observed once. The chain is built from TRBV10-3 and TRBJ2-5, with 7 bases fitting TRBD1. From germline, CDR1 is ENHRY and CDR2 SYGVKD. The CDR3 covers 13 residues. V lost 5 bases and J lost 11; bases outside the gene matches: 11. CDR3 region: CAISPATGREQYF. CDR3 in DNA: TGTGCCATCAGTCCCGCGACAGGGCGAGAGCAGTACTTC.

The chain combines TRBV6-5 with TRBJ1-1; TRBD1 aligns across 7 bases. CDR1 is MNHEY, CDR2 SVGAGI, per germline. V lost 6 bases, J lost 0 bases, and 1 base stayed unmatched. The CDR3 is 13 amino acids. CDR3 in DNA: TGTGCCAGCAGGGGACAGCTGAACACTGAAGCTTTCTTT. Amino acids: CASRGQLNTEAFF.